Following are 22 T cell receptor beta chains from one sample sequenced in a study of blood T cell repertoires in COVID-19. Sequencing used immunoSEQ multiplex PCR; TCRdb keeps in-frame clones, though not all of them. The repertoire holds around 43,000 clones, around 80% seen once, with more than 12% in the top ten. The source material was peripheral blood. The source is a human donor in a cohort sampled during active COVID-19.

The chain combines TRBV3-1 (or the pseudogene TRBV3-2) with TRBJ2-2; 13 nucleotides agree with TRBD2. Germline-derived CDR1 and CDR2 are LGHDT and YNNKEL (reference sequence). The CDR3 sequence is 17 residues long. V was pared by 4 bases and J by 2 bases, with 4 bases of the junction left unmatched. The CDR3 sequence is CASSLGLAGSNTGELFF. CDR3 DNA sequence: TGTGCCAGCAGCCTGGGACTAGCGGGGTCCAACACCGGGGAGCTGTTTTTT.

V and J are TRBV19 and TRBJ2-7; TRBD1 matches at 7 bases. The germline gives CDR1 LNHDA, CDR2 SQIVND (reference sequence). V trimming: 3 bases; J trimming: 4 bases; junction bases outside the gene matches: 6. CDR3 length equals 14 residues. For the CDR3, the DNA is TGTGCCAGTAGTATCCTCGACAGGGCGTACGAGCAGTACTTC. Its translation is CASSILDRAYEQYF.

The count of this clone is one. The rearrangement joins TRBV19 to TRBJ1-1; D call uncertain. Germline V gene data show CDR1 as LNHDA and CDR2 as SQIVND (reference sequence). Deletions cut 7 bases from V and 3 bases from J, with 12 bases between. This CDR3 comprises 13 residues. The CDR3 coding sequence is TGTGCCAGTACCGAGGCCAGTGACACTGAAGCTTTCTTT. Amino acids: CASTEASDTEAFF.

The rearrangement joins TRBV7-9 to TRBJ2-1; 15 bases line up with TRBD2. The CDR3 consists of 19 residues. Trimming removed 3 bases from V and 3 bases from J; junction bases left unmatched: 9. Germline CDR1 reads SEHNR; CDR2 reads FQNEAQ (reference sequence). The CDR3 spells CASSLDFGTSGRSYNEQFF. Written as DNA, the CDR3 is TGTGCCAGCAGCTTGGATTTTGGGACTAGCGGGAGGAGCTACAATGAGCAGTTCTTC.

CDR3 in amino acids: CASSLRGEAFF. The CDR3 nucleotides are TGTGCCAGCAGCTTACGGGGTGAAGCTTTCTTT. This chain links TRBV11-3 with TRBJ1-1, with D hard to call. Trimming removed 2 bases at V and 7 bases at J, with 5 bases between. The CDR3 is 11 amino acids. Germline assignment: CDR1 SGHNT and CDR2 YENEEA.

The V and J genes are TRBV11-2 and TRBJ2-7, with 8 bases identical to TRBD2. Per the germline V gene, CDR1 is SGHAT and CDR2 is FQNNGV. The V and J ends lost 4 bases and 7 bases, in that order; junction bases with no gene match: 6. This CDR3 comprises 13 residues. CDR3 region: CASSSGLAKEQYF. The CDR3 nucleotides are TGTGCCAGCAGCTCAGGACTAGCCAAAGAGCAGTACTTC.

The chain is built from TRBV5-1 and TRBJ2-7; 11 bases align to TRBD1. There are 15 residues in the CDR3. The V segment lost 7 bases and the J segment 3 bases; nucleotides outside the gene matches: 9. From germline, CDR1 is SGHRS and CDR2 YFSETQ. CDR3 loop: CASGIRTGGFYEQYF. Written as DNA, the CDR3 is TGCGCCAGCGGAATACGGACAGGGGGCTTCTACGAGCAGTACTTC.

This chain links TRBV2 with TRBJ1-1; TRBD1 matches 7 bases. The germline V gene has CDR1 SNHLY and CDR2 FYNNEI. V was pared by 6 bases and J by 0 bases, with 4 bases of the junction left unmatched. The CDR3 contains 14 residues. CDR3 amino acids: CASRETGMNTEAFF. The CDR3, as DNA: TGTGCCAGCAGAGAGACAGGGATGAACACTGAAGCTTTCTTT.

This clone was seen a few times. The chain links TRBV19 to TRBJ2-7; possible D gene TRBD1, 5 bases. Trimming pared 5 bases from V and 3 bases from J, leaving 17 bases between. CDR1 is LNHDA, CDR2 SQIVND, per germline (reference sequence). This CDR3 spans 15 amino acids. The CDR3 region has the DNA TGTGCCAGTAGTCGATACCAACCCCAGGGCTACGAGCAGTACTTC. This encodes CASSRYQPQGYEQYF.

The chain links TRBV12-3 or TRBV12-4 to TRBJ2-7; D not resolved. V was trimmed by 1 base and J by 3 bases, leaving 7 bases between them. This CDR3 contains 13 residues. CDR3 DNA sequence: TGTGCCAGCAGTTTAGGACACCTCTACGAGCAGTACTTC. As protein: CASSLGHLYEQYF.

The chain is built from TRBV28 and TRBJ2-7; the match to TRBD1 covers 8 bases. V was clipped by 3 bases and J by 2 bases; unmatched bases: 6. This CDR3 region has 15 residues. Per the germline V gene, CDR1 is MDHEN and CDR2 is SYDVKM. The DNA for the CDR3 is TGTGCCAGCAGTTTCCCAACGGACAGGGCCTACGAGCAGTACTTC. Its protein product is CASSFPTDRAYEQYF.

The CDR3 sequence is CASSPSTGVQYTIYF. DNA for the CDR3: TGTGCCAGCTCACCCTCGACAGGGGTACAGTACACCATATATTTT. The J gene is TRBJ1-3, the V gene TRBV18; 8 bases align to TRBD1. Losses at the gene ends were 3 bases for V and 8 bases for J; bases not matched to a gene: 9. The germline CDR1 and CDR2 sequences are KGHSH and LQKENI. The CDR3 covers 15 residues.

This chain uses TRBV5-6 with TRBJ1-2; maybe TRBD1 (5 bases). V gave up 4 bases and J gave up 8 bases, with 12 bases separating them. This CDR3 is 12 amino acids long. CDR1 is SGHDT, CDR2 YYEEEE, per germline. DNA for the CDR3: TGTGCCAGCAGCCTCGTGGGGGGAGGCTACACCTTC. Translating it yields CASSLVGGGYTF.

This rearrangement joins TRBV24-1 to TRBJ2-7; 9 bases are a match to TRBD1. Germline V gives CDR1 KGHDR, CDR2 SFDVKD. This CDR3 is built from 15 residues. With V trimmed by 5 bases and J by 2 bases, 6 bases remained unmatched. CDR3 in amino acids: CATSAATGGTYEQYF. In nucleotides, the CDR3 is TGTGCCACCAGTGCCGCGACAGGGGGGACCTACGAGCAGTACTTC.

V usage is TRBV4-2 and J usage is TRBJ1-4, with 7 bases aligning to TRBD1. The CDR3 is 16 amino acids. The germline V gene has CDR1 LGHNA and CDR2 YNFKEQ. Unmatched junction bases numbered 10, after V lost 1 base and J lost 8 bases. CDR3 nucleotides: TGTGCCAGCAGCCAAGCATCCGGGACAGCCGAGGAAAAACTGTTTTTT. This translates into CASSQASGTAEEKLFF.

This rearrangement joins TRBV5-1 to TRBJ1-1; TRBD1 matches at 10 bases. This CDR3 region has 18 residues. Germline V gene sequence: CDR1 SGHRS, CDR2 YFSETQ. Unmatched junction bases numbered 13, after V lost 4 bases and J lost 1 base. The CDR3 DNA sequence: TGCGCCAGCAGCGCGGGACGGACAGGGGGTGCGACGAACACTGAAGCTTTCTTT. Amino acids: CASSAGRTGGATNTEAFF.

The V and J genes are TRBV12-3 or TRBV12-4 and TRBJ1-2, with D perhaps matching TRBD1 (6 bases). Trimming removed 5 bases from V and 3 bases from J, with 7 bases in between. The CDR3 is made up of 12 amino acids. The CDR3, as DNA: TGTGCCAGCAGTCCAGGGGACTATGGCTACACCTTC. Translation gives CASSPGDYGYTF.

The CDR3 DNA reads as TGTGCCAGCGGTCCCCTCACCGGGACACAACATCAGCCCCAGCATTTT. Its translation is CASGPLTGTQHQPQHF. V gene TRBV21-1 combines with J gene TRBJ1-5; the table's D call TRBD1 went unverified against the DNA. TRBV21-1 represents a pseudogene. There are 16 residues in the CDR3.

The chain joins TRBV4-1 to TRBJ2-1; TRBD1 matches 8 bases. This CDR3 comprises 16 residues. Germline trimming cut 6 bases from V and 1 base from J; bases unmatched to any gene: 8. CDR1 is MGHRA and CDR2 is YSYEKL in the germline V gene. The CDR3 DNA is TGCGCCAGCAGTCCAAACCAGGGGGCTTCCTACAATGAGCAGTTCTTC. It translates to CASSPNQGASYNEQFF.

This chain joins TRBV27 and TRBJ1-4; the D gene is possibly TRBD1 (6 bases). The germline V gene has CDR1 MNHEY and CDR2 SMNVEV (reference sequence). The CDR3 is 17 amino acids. Trimming cost V 3 bases and J 1 base, with 15 bases left between them. CDR3 region: CASSFYYQQGTNEKLFF. CDR3 in DNA: TGTGCCAGCAGTTTTTATTACCAACAGGGAACTAATGAAAAACTGTTTTTT.

The chain joins TRBV10-1 to TRBJ2-1, with TRBD1 matching over 10 bases. J was trimmed by 2 bases and V by 2 bases; bases with no gene match: 6. The CDR3 is made up of 17 amino acids. Germline-derived CDR1 and CDR2 are WNHNN and SYGVQD (reference sequence). The CDR3 bases are TGCGCCAGCAGTGAGGGGATAGGGACAGGGGCCTACAATGAGCAGTTCTTC. Residues: CASSEGIGTGAYNEQFF.

The rearrangement uses TRBV5-8 and TRBJ1-6; D is possibly TRBD1 (6 bases). CDR1 is SGHTS and CDR2 is YDEGEE in the germline V gene. Trimming took off 6 bases at V and 14 bases at J, with 15 bases between the two ends. The CDR3 is made up of 12 amino acids. CDR3 DNA: TGTGCCAGCACTGTACAGGGAGAGGCCCTCCACTTT. Amino acid sequence: CASTVQGEALHF.